A selection of T cell receptor beta chains follows, all from one sample in a study of blood T cells in healthy people across ages. TCRdb ran MiXCR on the 5' RACE reads and lists one entry per CDR3 protein. Of fewer than 2 million distinct CDR3 sequences listed, 30% to 40% are singletons. The sequencing sample was made of blood. These receptors all come from a human donor in good health. The CDR3 runs from the conserved cysteine through the conserved F or W.

v_call: TRBV9; cdr3_aa: CASSVGDSAGSYEQYF
v_call: TRBV20-1; cdr3_aa: CSAEDREFYQPQHF
v_call: TRBV20-1; cdr3_aa: CSARGATSGQTGEQFF
v_call: TRBV13; cdr3_aa: CASSHRIAKNIQYF
v_call: TRBV4-3; cdr3_aa: CASSQSLSDTQYF
v_call: TRBV5-1; cdr3_aa: CASSLGQGQEAQYF
v_call: TRBV9; cdr3_aa: CASSVAGGYGELFF
v_call: TRBV5-1; cdr3_aa: CASSLAGSTEETQYF
v_call: TRBV7-8; cdr3_aa: CASSLSPGMNTGELFF
v_call: TRBV20-1; cdr3_aa: CSARLRGQGADTQYF
v_call: TRBV10-3; cdr3_aa: CAISDGRKEETQYF
v_call: TRBV11-2; cdr3_aa: CASSWDRSSNEQFF
v_call: TRBV9; cdr3_aa: CASSIGTNNNEQFF
v_call: TRBV5-6; cdr3_aa: CASSLWEFWGGMEEQPQHF
v_call: TRBV7-9; cdr3_aa: CASGGLAGYNEQFF
v_call: TRBV6-6; cdr3_aa: CASSYDSGNSNEQFF
v_call: TRBV20-1; cdr3_aa: CSALGGQGNYGYTF
v_call: TRBV20-1; cdr3_aa: CSAPDRNNEQFF
v_call: TRBV7-2; cdr3_aa: CASSSDPGPYGYTF
v_call: TRBV6-1; cdr3_aa: CASSDGTGLDGYTF
v_call: TRBV12-3/TRBV12-4; cdr3_aa: CASRKTGHHEQYF
v_call: TRBV7-9; cdr3_aa: CASSIYVRRGYTF
v_call: TRBV12-3/TRBV12-4; cdr3_aa: CASSGGGLLNEQFF
v_call: TRBV5-1; cdr3_aa: CASSLVSGGPSGANVLTF
v_call: TRBV27; cdr3_aa: CASSLSIGSAANTEAFF
v_call: TRBV19; cdr3_aa: CASSIPNRGAFF
v_call: TRBV3-1; cdr3_aa: CASSQEGTTYEQYF
v_call: TRBV7-9; cdr3_aa: CAGSFDPRHLQETQYF
v_call: TRBV7-8; cdr3_aa: CASSSLQYTRNEQFF
v_call: TRBV2; cdr3_aa: CASTRGLAGASAYNEQFF